The clone carrying this T cell receptor (beta chain) was counted ten times or more. The antigen is unknown. This entry is derived from a study of T cells in Graves' hyperthyroidism and ophthalmopathy. RNA transcripts provided the source from which TCR beta CDR3 regions were amplified. RT-PCR in the first round (using the HTBI primer set) targeted the TCR CDR3. TCRdb analysed the multiplex PCR reads with MiXCR anew, one entry per CDR3 protein. In the table there are around 250,000 distinct CDR3 sequences, roughly 14% of which are singletons. Patients aged 18 to 65 had newly diagnosed hyperthyroidism that had lasted under 2 months. Uncontrolled infection, other autoimmune disease, pregnancy and lactation each barred patients from inclusion. Study conclusions and caveats: Blood also contained most expanded thyroid clonotypes above 0.001.

The material sequenced was blood. The sequence was obtained from a woman between 35 and 50 years old with Graves' hyperthyroidism that later progressed to Graves' ophthalmopathy.

The CDR3, as DNA: TGTGCCAGCAGTTTAAGGCCGGGACTAGCGGGACCCGAGCGCACAGATACGCAGTATTTT. Its translation is CASSLRPGLAGPERTDTQYF. This rearrangement joins TRBV27 to TRBJ2-3; TRBD2 matches at 13 bases. The CDR3 is made up of 20 amino acids. V lost 2 bases, J lost 1 base, and 12 bases stayed unmatched. CDR1 is MNHEY, CDR2 SMNVEV, per germline (reference sequence).